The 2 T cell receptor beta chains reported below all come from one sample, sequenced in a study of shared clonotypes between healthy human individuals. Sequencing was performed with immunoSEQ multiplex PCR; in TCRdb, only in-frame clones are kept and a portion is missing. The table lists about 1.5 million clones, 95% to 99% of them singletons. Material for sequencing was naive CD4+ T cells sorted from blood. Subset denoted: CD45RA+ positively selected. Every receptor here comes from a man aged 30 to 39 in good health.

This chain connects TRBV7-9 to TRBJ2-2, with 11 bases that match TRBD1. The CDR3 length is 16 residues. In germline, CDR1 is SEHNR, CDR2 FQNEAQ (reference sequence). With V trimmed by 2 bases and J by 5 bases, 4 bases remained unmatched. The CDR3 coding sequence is TGTGCCAGCAGCTTAACAGGACAGGGGGCGACCGGGGAGCTGTTTTTT. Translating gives CASSLTGQGATGELFF.

This chain's CDR3 is CASRSFPHEQFF. As DNA, the CDR3 is TGTGCCAGCAGAAGTTTTCCCCATGAGCAGTTCTTC. The rearrangement uses TRBV27 and TRBJ2-1; D remains unclear. The V gene's germline CDR1 is MNHEY and CDR2 SMNVEV (reference sequence). The V and J ends lost 6 bases and 8 bases respectively, with 11 bases between them. This CDR3 comprises 12 residues.